Listed below are T cell receptor beta chains from one sample, sequenced in a study of cytomegalovirus exposure and HLA in healthy donors. Produced via immunoSEQ multiplex PCR; TCRdb's table is partial and in-frame only. The sample lists more than 150,000 clones, approximately 80% occurring once. Source material: PBMCs. These TCRs come from a boy aged 10-17 years in good health and CMV-seronegative. The CDR3 runs from the conserved cysteine through the conserved F or W. Each record gives: D gene, V gene, J gene, clone size, CDR3 DNA, CDR3 protein. A D gene is named only where the DNA matches it firmly. Some rows have no size entry. The others give once, few or many, or a class for an expanded clone.

TRBD1	TRBV6-5	TRBJ2-5	few	TGTGCCAGCAGTTCATTACAGGGGGAAGAGACCCAGTACTTC	CASSSLQGEETQYF
NA	TRBV4-1	TRBJ1-5	NA	TGCGCCAGCAGCCACCAAGGAGTCGTCGATCAGCCCCAGCATTTT	CASSHQGVVDQPQHF
NA	TRBV14	TRBJ1-1	few	TGTGCCAGCAGCCAAGAGGGCCCCACTGAAGCTTTCTTT	CASSQEGPTEAFF
TRBD1	TRBV19	TRBJ1-2	NA	TGTGCCAGTAGGCTGGGACAGGGGTCTGGCTACACCTTC	CASRLGQGSGYTF
TRBD2	TRBV6-6	TRBJ2-2	few	TGTGCCAGCAGTTTTACTAGCGGGAGGGCCGCCGGGGAGCTGTTTTTT	CASSFTSGRAAGELFF
NA	TRBV20-1	TRBJ1-2	NA	TGCAGTGGCCCCGTGAGCTATGGCTACACCTTC	CSGPVSYGYTF
TRBD1	TRBV23-1	TRBJ1-6	NA	TGCGCCAGCAGTCGGTTTGGGGACAGGGGAGATTCACCCCTCCACTTT	CASSRFGDRGDSPLHF
NA	TRBV5-4	TRBJ1-2	NA	TGTGCCAGCAGCAAGGCGGACAGTAACTATGGCTACACCTTC	CASSKADSNYGYTF
NA	TRBV29-1	TRBJ1-1	NA	TGCAGCGTTGTGAGTCAGGGCACTGAAGCTTTCTTT	CSVVSQGTEAFF
TRBD2	TRBV30	TRBJ2-4	few	TGTGCCTGGACCGACGGGGGGGCCATTCAGTACTTC	CAWTDGGAIQYF
TRBD1	TRBV11-3	TRBJ2-7	NA	TGTGCCAGCAGCTCGGGGCCCTGGACAGGCTTC	CASSSGPWTGF
NA	TRBV9	TRBJ2-5	NA	TGTGCCAGCAGCGTAGGGGTAGCAGGGGAGACCCAGTACTTC	CASSVGVAGETQYF
TRBD2	TRBV13	TRBJ2-1	NA	TGTGCCAGCAGCTCAAGACTAGCGGGATCCAATGAGCAGTTCTTC	CASSSRLAGSNEQFF
TRBD2	TRBV7-2	TRBJ2-5	few	TGTGCCAGCAGCTTACTAGCGGGAGGGCCGGTTGAGACCCAGTACTTC	CASSLLAGGPVETQYF
TRBD2	TRBV5-1	TRBJ2-7	NA	TGCGCCAGCAGCTTGGGGTGGCTAGCGGGAGGGGAAGCCTACGAGCAGTACTTC	CASSLGWLAGGEAYEQYF
NA	TRBV6-5	TRBJ2-1	NA	TGTGCCAGCGCCCTCGCCCAGGAACGAGATGAGCAGTTCTTC	CASALAQERDEQFF
TRBD1	TRBV27	TRBJ2-7	NA	TGTGCCAGCAGACCCGCTTGGACAGGGGGGGAGCAGTACTTC	CASRPAWTGGEQYF
NA	TRBV11-2	TRBJ2-7	NA	TGTGCCAGCAGCTCCGGGACTGCCGTGGGCGAGCAGTACTTC	CASSSGTAVGEQYF
TRBD2	TRBV5-1	TRBJ2-1	NA	TGCGCCAGCAGGCGTAGCGGGGGTTACAATGAGCAGTTCTTC	CASRRSGGYNEQFF
TRBD2	TRBV25-1	TRBJ2-1	NA	TGTGCCAGCAGTGAATATGGCGGGGGATTCAATGAGCAGTTCTTC	CASSEYGGGFNEQFF
NA	TRBV29-1	TRBJ2-7	NA	TGCAGCGTTGAAGTGGGCAGGGAAACCTACGAGCAGTACTTC	CSVEVGRETYEQYF
NA	TRBV7-2	TRBJ2-1	once	TGTGCCAGCAGCTTCCCCGGGACTCACAATGAGCAGTTCTTC	CASSFPGTHNEQFF
TRBD2	TRBV7-2	TRBJ2-7	NA	TGTGCCAGCAGCTTAGGAAGAGCGGGAGTGCTCCACGAGCAGTACTTC	CASSLGRAGVLHEQYF
NA	TRBV18	TRBJ2-2	few	TGTGCCAGCTCACCATTACTAGAAACTAACACCGGGGAGCTGTTTTTT	CASSPLLETNTGELFF
TRBD2	TRBV10-1	TRBJ2-3	NA	TGCGCCAGCAGTGGGGGGGGACTAGGCACAGATACGCAGTATTTT	CASSGGGLGTDTQYF
NA	TRBV11-2	TRBJ1-2	once	TGTGCCAGCAGCTGGGGGGGCCGGGAGTACGGCTACACCTTC	CASSWGGREYGYTF
NA	TRBV27	TRBJ2-5	NA	TGTGCCAGCAGAACCCGACGAGGGCCCGGAGAGCAGTACTTC	CASRTRRGPGEQYF
NA	TRBV30	TRBJ1-5	few	TGTGCCTGGAATGACCGGACAGATCAGCCCCAGCATTTT	CAWNDRTDQPQHF
NA	TRBV19	TRBJ1-1	few	TGTGCCAGTAGCAACATACGGGAGACTGAAGCTTTCTTT	CASSNIRETEAFF
TRBD1	TRBV6-5	TRBJ1-1	NA	TGTGCCAGCAGTCCTTACCTAACAGGGGGCACTGAAGCTTTCTTT	CASSPYLTGGTEAFF
NA	TRBV5-6	TRBJ1-3	NA	TGTGCCAGCAGCCTGGCAGGGCCCATGAGCTCTGGAAACACCATATATTTT	CASSLAGPMSSGNTIYF
NA	TRBV10-3	TRBJ1-1	NA	TGTGCCATCAGTGAGTCTGCAGTGAACACTGAAGCTTTCTTT	CAISESAVNTEAFF
NA	TRBV9	TRBJ1-4	NA	TGTGCCAGCAGCCTCCTGGGAGCCACAACTAATGAAAAACTGTTTTTT	CASSLLGATTNEKLFF
NA	TRBV5-4	TRBJ2-5	NA	TGTGCCAGCAGCCTAACAGGTAGCCAAGAGACCCAGTACTTC	CASSLTGSQETQYF
NA	TRBV7-9	TRBJ1-1	NA	TGTGCCAGCAGCCTATTCAGGGTAGGGATGAACACTGAAGCTTTCTTT	CASSLFRVGMNTEAFF
NA	TRBV10-3	TRBJ2-2	once	TGTGCCATCAGTGAGTCGCAGGGAGGGGGAAACACCGGGGAGCTGTTTTTT	CAISESQGGGNTGELFF
TRBD1	TRBV2	TRBJ2-3	NA	TGTGCCGGCAGGGCAAGGGGGCACACAGATACGCAGTATTTT	CAGRARGHTDTQYF
NA	TRBV5-6	TRBJ2-2	NA	TGTGCCAGCAGCTTGGTAGTAGCTAGGAGGACCGGGGAGCTGTTTTTT	CASSLVVARRTGELFF
TRBD1	TRBV30	TRBJ1-5	NA	TGTGCCTGGGAGACAGGGGTGAATCAGCCCCAGCATTTT	CAWETGVNQPQHF
NA	TRBV7-8	TRBJ1-4	once	TGTGCCAGCAGCTTTAGGGTTGATGGGAGGGTCGAAAAACTGTTTTTT	CASSFRVDGRVEKLFF
NA	TRBV11-2	TRBJ1-5	NA	TGTGCCAGCAGCTTAGATAGTGGACACGTTCTCAATCAGCCCCAGCATTTT	CASSLDSGHVLNQPQHF
TRBD1	TRBV5-1	TRBJ1-1	NA	TGCGCCAGCAGCTTTACAGGGGGCACTGAAGCTTTCTTT	CASSFTGGTEAFF
TRBD1	TRBV11-2	TRBJ1-1	NA	TGTGCCAGCAGCTTAGAAGACAGGGAGACGAGATCGTTCTTT	CASSLEDRETRSFF
TRBD1	TRBV5-6	TRBJ1-1	NA	TGTGCCAGCGGAAAAACCGCGCCGAATGGACAGGGGAGAACTGAAGCTTTCTTT	CASGKTAPNGQGRTEAFF
NA	TRBV27	TRBJ2-1	NA	TGTGCCAGCAGCGAGGGGGATGAGCAGTTCTTC	CASSEGDEQFF
NA	TRBV29-1	TRBJ1-1	few	TGCAGCGTTGAAATCTACACTGAAGCTTTCTTT	CSVEIYTEAFF
NA	TRBV6-8	TRBJ1-4	NA	TGTGCCAGCAGGCGGCCCAGGGGATCAACTAATGAAAAACTGTTTTTT	CASRRPRGSTNEKLFF
TRBD1	TRBV4-1	TRBJ1-3	NA	TGCGCCAGCAGCCAAGAACAGGGGGCTAGTGGAAACACCATATATTTT	CASSQEQGASGNTIYF
NA	TRBV9	TRBJ1-2	NA	TGTGCCAGCAGCGTGGGGGAGGCCTCCTATGGCTACACCTTC	CASSVGEASYGYTF
NA	TRBV6-1	TRBJ1-2	NA	TGTGCCAGCAGTGACAGGGGCTATGGCTACACCTTC	CASSDRGYGYTF
NA	TRBV11-2	TRBJ2-5	NA	TGTGCCAGCAGCTGGGGGGGTGGGACAGGACAAGAGACCCAGTACTTC	CASSWGGGTGQETQYF
TRBD2	TRBV5-1	TRBJ2-3	once	TGCGCCAGCAGTTTCCGAGCGGGGGGCCCCACAGATACGCAGTATTTT	CASSFRAGGPTDTQYF